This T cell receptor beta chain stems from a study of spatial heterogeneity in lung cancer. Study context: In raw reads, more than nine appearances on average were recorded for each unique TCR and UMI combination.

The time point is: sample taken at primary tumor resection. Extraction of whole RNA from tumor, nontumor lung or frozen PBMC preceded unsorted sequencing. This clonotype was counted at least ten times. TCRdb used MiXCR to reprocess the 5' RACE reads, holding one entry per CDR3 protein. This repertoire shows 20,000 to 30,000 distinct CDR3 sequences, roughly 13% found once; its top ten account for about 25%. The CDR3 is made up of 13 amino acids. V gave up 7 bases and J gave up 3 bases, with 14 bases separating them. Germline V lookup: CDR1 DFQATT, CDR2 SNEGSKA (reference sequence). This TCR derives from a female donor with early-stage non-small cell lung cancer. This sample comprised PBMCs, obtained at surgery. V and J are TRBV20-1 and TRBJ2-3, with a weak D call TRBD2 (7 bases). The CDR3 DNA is TGCAGTGAAGGGGGGGCCGGAACAGATACGCAGTATTTT. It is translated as CSEGGAGTDTQYF.